This TCR beta chain was observed in a study of a mutant IDH1 vaccine in newly diagnosed glioma. The trim removed 6 bases at V and 2 bases at J, leaving 1 base unmatched. Germline V gives CDR1 KGHSH, CDR2 LQKENI. The CDR3 loop spans 12 amino acids. Broader study findings: Any relationship between pseudoprogression and changes in top peripheral T cell clonotypes seemed absent. It was 80% to 95% of patients that developed vaccine-induced immune responses.

Measured with immunoSEQ multiplex PCR; TCRdb has only the in-frame clones, and not every one. The sample has 45,000 to 55,000 clones, about four fifths seen once. As to time point: week 47, end of study. Vaccination used 300 ug of mutant IDH1 20-mer peptide per dose, with topical imiquimod. Patients underwent eight vaccinations, which took place in weeks 1, 3, 5, 7, 11, 15, 19 and 23. About this clone: Its antigen remains unidentified.

This sequence joins TRBV18 and TRBJ2-7; 7 nucleotides match TRBD1. Sequenced here: PBMCs, sampled from a glioma patient whose treatment included an IDH1 peptide vaccine. The source is a woman under 40 with glioma. Some clones in this sample may be carry-over from other donors' samples. The CDR3 is CASSQGAYEQYF. In DNA, the CDR3 is TGTGCCAGCTCCCAGGGGGCCTACGAGCAGTACTTC.